What follows describes a single T cell receptor beta chain. Sequencing used immunoSEQ multiplex PCR; TCRdb keeps in-frame clones, though not all of them. Among 150,000 to 200,000 clones, approximately 92% were seen once, and the ten largest hold roughly 4.4%. CDR1 MNHEY and CDR2 SMNVEV come from the germline V gene (reference sequence). V gave up 6 bases and J gave up 5 bases; unmatched junction bases: 7. This CDR3 contains 14 residues. This record comes from a study of blood T cell repertoires in COVID-19. Study background: The analysed material was cDNA or gDNA that came from T cells, B-cell-depleted T cells, or PBMCs.

The sequenced sample was peripheral blood. The chain has TRBV27 and TRBJ2-7; 10 bases fit TRBD1. The origin of this receptor is a woman between 50 and 59 years old with acute or convalescent COVID-19. This CDR3 reads CASSPKTGGDEQYF. CDR3 sequence (DNA): TGTGCCAGCAGCCCCAAGACAGGGGGCGACGAGCAGTACTTC.